Here is one TCR beta chain with its context. The sample is drawn from a study of T cells in localized non-small cell lung cancer. Trimming pared 2 bases from V and 1 base from J, leaving 6 bases between. CDR3 length: 13 amino acids. CDR1 is ENHRY and CDR2 is SYGVKD in the germline V gene. Libraries were prepared by immunoSEQ multiplex PCR; TCRdb keeps only in-frame clonotypes and omits some of them. The sample contains about 27,000 clones, around 83% of which appear only once. The sequencing used peripheral blood, collected before any cancer treatment. The V call is TRBV10-3, the J call TRBJ2-7; D uncertain. The TCR was taken from a woman aged 35 to 70 with stage I lung adenocarcinoma. CDR3 nucleotides: TGTGCCATCAGTGAGGAGAATTCCTACGAGCAGTACTTC. Residues: CAISEENSYEQYF.